This T cell receptor (beta chain) was retrieved from a study of blood T cell repertoires in COVID-19 (dated by TCRdb to the early 2020s). Concerning the study at large: The collaborator samples originated in the United States, Italy and Spain and spanned the acute and convalescent phases of COVID-19. Deeply sampled blood TCRbeta repertoires from subjects exposed to, actively infected with, or recovered from COVID-19 were included in the dataset. Where HLA class I and class II types were available, the types were taken from metadata supplied by the sample provider, not from assay-based typing. A de-identified subject ID, COVID-19 status, age in years and sex were almost always included in the sample metadata. The material from the prospective study consisted of cDNA or gDNA derived from T cells, B-cell-depleted T cells, or PBMCs. The repertoires were released in a freely available public database intended as a resource for research on the immune response to SARS-CoV-2. Samples came from the ongoing ImmuneRACE study (first 160 participants) plus 1,254 subjects from 6 global collaborators. On the study overall, not on this receptor specifically: Clinical and demographic metadata were provided uncurated, with the amount varying by source and participant.

The germline V gene (reference sequence) specifies LNHDA as CDR1 and SQIVND as CDR2. The CDR3 has 14 amino acids, counting the end cysteine and phenylalanine. CDR3 DNA is the only sequence kept; it has 42 bases, read in frame from the first base. V ends up 5 bases short and J 7 bases short, with an unmatched junction base count of 7. The immunoSEQ Assay, a bias-controlled multiplex PCR, was used to amplify TCRbeta CDR3 regions from genomic DNA. Per the original workflow: The number of nucleated cells in each sample was estimated from the amplification of reference gene primers within the assay. To quantify the absolute abundance of each unique TCRbeta CDR3 rearrangement, sequence reads were collapsed and filtered. For each sample, productive Simpson clonality was calculated as the square root of Simpson's diversity index over productive rearrangements. Imported from immuneACCESS, the table was reduced by TCRdb to in-frame sequences with V and J called. These copies leave out some clones; in studies compared against another copy, an unresolved V gene accounts for under half, and the cause of the remainder is not known. V, J and clone size reflect that table, while D and trimming were determined from the DNA. For this sample the table gives about 160,000 clones, of which around 74% were detected only once. The ten largest account for 8.1% of the sample.

In Seattle, one collaborating source enrolled patients while the infection was active and tracked those patients longitudinally over the course of disease. Whole blood was collected in K2EDTA tubes by collaborating institutions according to the institutions' own protocols. Collaborator samples were shipped for TCRbeta analysis as frozen whole blood, isolated PBMCs, or DNA extracted from either sample type. Note on this clone: Which antigen it targets is not known. No much larger clonotype is one base removed from it; base qualities were not supplied.

This TCR derives from a woman aged 60-75 years with COVID-19, enrolled during active disease. The V and J segments used are TRBV19 and TRBJ1-5; the junction holds 8 bases that match TRBD1. Input material: peripheral blood. CDR3 reads: CASSPGQVYQPQHF. The sequenced DNA: TGTGCCAGTAGTCCGGGACAGGTTTACCAGCCCCAGCATTTT.